Following are 12 T cell receptor beta chains from one sample sequenced in a study of blood T cell repertoires in COVID-19. This table comes from immunoSEQ multiplex PCR, and its TCRdb copy is limited to in-frame clones, with some not included. The sample yields 75,000 to 100,000 clones, 88% seen once. The sample comprised peripheral blood. The receptors here all came from a man in his 70s with acute or convalescent COVID-19.

V and J are TRBV9 and TRBJ1-2; maybe TRBD1 (6 bases). The CDR3 totals 15 residues. Trimming pared 4 bases from V and 7 bases from J, leaving 20 bases between. The V gene's germline CDR1 is SGDLS and CDR2 YYNGEE. The CDR3 bases are TGTGCCAGCAGCCCCCGGACAGACCCATCTTCTGGCTACACCTTC. This translates into CASSPRTDPSSGYTF.

The J gene is TRBJ2-7, the V gene TRBV5-5; 9 nucleotides agree with TRBD1. CDR3 length: 14 amino acids. Unmatched junction bases numbered 11, after V lost 4 bases and J lost 9 bases. Germline CDR1 is SGHKS and CDR2 is YYEKEE (reference sequence). In nucleotides, the CDR3 is TGTGCCAGCAGCACCTCGGGACAGGGATATTGGCAGTACTTC. Protein sequence: CASSTSGQGYWQYF.

DNA for the CDR3: TGTGCCAGCAGCTTAGGGCAGAAAGGTGGAGGCACTGAAGCTTTCTTT. Translation: CASSLGQKGGGTEAFF. The chain links TRBV7-6 to TRBJ1-1; D unresolved. Germline values: CDR1 SGHVS, CDR2 FNYEAQ. Trimming removed 1 base at V and 4 bases at J, with 16 bases between. This CDR3 has 16 amino acids.

The chain uses TRBV3-1 (or the pseudogene TRBV3-2) and TRBJ2-5, with D possibly TRBD1 on 6 matching bases. Per germline, CDR1 LGHDT and CDR2 YNNKEL (reference sequence). V dropped 4 bases and J dropped 7 bases, with 13 bases sitting between them. The CDR3 extends over 13 amino acids. This CDR3 is CASSPGVWGTQYF. CDR3 sequence (DNA): TGTGCCAGCAGCCCAGGGGTCTGGGGGACCCAGTACTTC.

The chain is built from TRBV27 and TRBJ2-3, with unresolved D. The germline gives CDR1 MNHEY, CDR2 SMNVEV (reference sequence). The CDR3 has 13 amino acids. Trimming cost V 6 bases and J 4 bases, with 11 bases left between them. In DNA, the CDR3 is TGTGCCAGCAGAACGACTCCTCCAGATACGCAGTATTTT. The encoded protein is CASRTTPPDTQYF.

V usage is TRBV9 and J usage is TRBJ1-2; D remains unclear. V lost 2 bases, J lost 4 bases, and 9 bases lay in between. Looked up from germline, CDR1 is SGDLS and CDR2 is YYNGEE. This CDR3 is 13 amino acids long. The CDR3 here is CASSVVGGYGYTF. The DNA of the CDR3 is TGTGCCAGCAGCGTTGTGGGAGGCTATGGCTACACCTTC.

The chain combines TRBV2 with TRBJ2-1; D is perhaps TRBD2 (5 bases). The germline V gene encodes CDR1 SNHLY and CDR2 FYNNEI. The CDR3 extends over 13 amino acids. V was clipped by 7 bases and J by 9 bases, with 16 bases between them. The DNA for the CDR3 is TGTGCCAGCACCCGAAAGGGAGAGGGTGAGCAGTTCTTC. This sequence encodes CASTRKGEGEQFF.

This clone was seen a handful of times. J is TRBJ2-4 and V is TRBV6-2 or TRBV6-3, with 15 positions matching TRBD2. The CDR3 loop spans 17 amino acids. From germline, CDR1 is MNHEY and CDR2 SVGEGT. Germline trimming cut 4 bases from V and 6 bases from J; bases unmatched to any gene: 7. The CDR3 protein is CASSSGTSGGMRNIQYF. CDR3 bases: TGTGCCAGCAGTTCCGGGACTAGCGGGGGGATGAGAAACATTCAGTACTTC.

In its sample, this clone was seen once. The rearrangement uses TRBV28 and TRBJ2-5, with TRBD1 identical over 9 bases. The CDR3 contains 13 residues. Germline V lookup: CDR1 MDHEN, CDR2 SYDVKM. Trimming took 4 bases from V and 8 from J; bases not matched to a gene: 5. The CDR3 here is CASSSGQGGTQYF. In DNA form, the CDR3 reads TGTGCCAGCAGTTCGGGACAGGGTGGAACCCAGTACTTC.

This chain links TRBV7-2 with TRBJ2-3; no clear D gene. The CDR3 is 11 amino acids. The germline V gene has CDR1 SGHTA and CDR2 FQGNSA. Trimming removed 5 bases at V and 7 bases at J, with 7 bases between. The CDR3 reads CASSPSHTQYF. DNA for the CDR3: TGTGCCAGCAGCCCCTCCCATACGCAGTATTTT.

The CDR3 DNA is TGTGCCAGCAGTCCCACGACAGGGTGGAGTGGCACTGAAGCTTTCTTT. Translating it yields CASSPTTGWSGTEAFF. The V call is TRBV28, the J call TRBJ1-1, with 7 bases fitting TRBD1. The CDR3 runs to 16 residues. V was pared by 5 bases and J by 4 bases, with 13 bases of the junction left unmatched. Germline CDR1 MDHEN, CDR2 SYDVKM.

The V gene is TRBV5-4, the J gene TRBJ2-3; 11 nucleotides line up with TRBD2. Germline CDR1 reads SGHNT; CDR2 reads YYREEE (reference sequence). CDR3 length: 16 amino acids. The J segment lost 0 bases and the V segment lost 4 bases, leaving 4 bases of the junction unmatched. The CDR3, as DNA: TGTGCCAGCAGCCAGAGGACTAGCGGGAGCACAGATACGCAGTATTTT. It translates to CASSQRTSGSTDTQYF.